Listed here are 10 T cell receptor beta chains from one sample, sequenced in a study of T cell responses to AZD1222 COVID-19 vaccine. Assay used: immunoSEQ multiplex PCR; TCRdb lists only in-frame clones, some missing. Of about 69,000 clones listed, roughly 90% are singletons. The material sequenced was peripheral blood, taken on day 0 of AZD1222 vaccination. The receptors originated from an adult in good health.

The V and J genes are TRBV30 and TRBJ1-1; weak D call: TRBD1 (6 bases). The CDR3 contains 14 residues. Looked up from germline, CDR1 is GTSNPN and CDR2 is SVGIG (reference sequence). Between the trimmed V and J ends, which lost 4 bases and 3 bases, there was a span of 15 bases. The CDR3: CAWTRRGSYTEAFF. The CDR3 coding sequence is TGTGCCTGGACCCGCAGGGGATCCTACACTGAAGCTTTCTTT.

This chain connects TRBV5-1 to TRBJ1-4; no clear D gene. Trimming cost V 4 bases and J 0 bases, with 10 bases left between them. The germline V gene has CDR1 SGHRS and CDR2 YFSETQ. This CDR3 comprises 15 residues. The CDR3 is CASSPTPATNEKLFF. The DNA for the CDR3 is TGCGCCAGCAGCCCTACACCCGCAACTAATGAAAAACTGTTTTTT.

V is TRBV30 and J is TRBJ2-7; tentative D call: TRBD1 (5 bases). Germline CDR1 is GTSNPN and CDR2 is SVGIG (reference sequence). The CDR3 contains 14 residues. V dropped 3 bases and J dropped 0 bases, with 12 bases sitting between them. In DNA, the CDR3 is TGTGCCTGGAGGGGGCAGGCGAGCTCCTACGAGCAGTACTTC. This sequence encodes CAWRGQASSYEQYF.

The chain uses TRBV6-5 and TRBJ2-1, with 7 bases lining up with TRBD1. The ends lost 6 bases at V and 1 base at J; junction bases unmatched: 3. Germline V gene sequence: CDR1 MNHEY, CDR2 SVGAGI. The length of the CDR3 is 14 residues. The CDR3 sequence is CASSLTGSYNEQFF. CDR3 in DNA: TGTGCCAGCAGCCTGACAGGGTCCTACAATGAGCAGTTCTTC.

This clone was observed once. The chain links TRBV6-1 to TRBJ1-2, with D maybe TRBD1 (5 bases). Trimming pared 3 bases from V and 6 bases from J, leaving 14 bases between. The germline gives CDR1 MNHNS, CDR2 SASEGT. The CDR3 consists of 14 residues. In nucleotides, the CDR3 is TGTGCCAGCAGTGAGACCGGGGCCGGGAATGGCTACACCTTC. Translated: CASSETGAGNGYTF.

The genes are TRBV4-2 and TRBJ2-7; D gene unclear. Germline CDR1 reads LGHNA; CDR2 reads YNFKEQ. The CDR3 spans 13 residues. V lost 5 bases to trimming and J lost 7 bases, with 15 bases between them. The CDR3 is CASSVPFSGEQYF. The CDR3 coding sequence is TGTGCCAGCAGCGTCCCTTTTTCTGGGGAGCAGTACTTC.

This sequence joins TRBV4-3 and TRBJ2-2, with TRBD2 as a possible D gene (6 bases). Trimming left V 4 bases short and J 7 bases short, with 10 bases between. Germline V gene data show CDR1 as LGHNA and CDR2 as YSLEER. The CDR3 totals 13 residues. CDR3 nucleotides: TGCGCCAGCAGCCCGACGGGGGTCGGGGAGCTGTTTTTT. It yields the protein CASSPTGVGELFF.

This chain links TRBV4-2 with TRBJ2-1; TRBD1 matches 7 bases. With 4 bases clipped from V and 2 bases from J, the junction kept 5 bases outside the gene matches. The CDR3 consists of 15 residues. From germline, CDR1 is LGHNA and CDR2 YNFKEQ. DNA of the CDR3: TGTGCCAGCAGCCCAACCGGGACAGCCTACAATGAGCAGTTCTTC. Translating it yields CASSPTGTAYNEQFF.

The rearrangement uses TRBV5-1 and TRBJ2-3; D is undetermined. V lost 0 bases to trimming and J lost 1 base, with 9 bases between them. Per the germline V gene, CDR1 is SGHRS and CDR2 is YFSETQ. The CDR3 is 15 residues long. DNA of the CDR3: TGCGCCAGCAGCTTGGGACTTAGGGGCACAGATACGCAGTATTTT. It yields the protein CASSLGLRGTDTQYF.

As to this clone: The junction does not match germline at one end; this may be a read error. The chain links TRBV9 to TRBJ2-1; TRBD2 matches at 10 bases. The CDR3 contains 14 residues. The V gene's germline CDR1 is SGDLS and CDR2 YYNGEE. CDR3 sequence reads: CASKGLAGANEQFF. CDR3 DNA sequence: TGTGCTAGCAAGGGCCTAGCGGGAGCTAATGAGCAGTTCTTC.